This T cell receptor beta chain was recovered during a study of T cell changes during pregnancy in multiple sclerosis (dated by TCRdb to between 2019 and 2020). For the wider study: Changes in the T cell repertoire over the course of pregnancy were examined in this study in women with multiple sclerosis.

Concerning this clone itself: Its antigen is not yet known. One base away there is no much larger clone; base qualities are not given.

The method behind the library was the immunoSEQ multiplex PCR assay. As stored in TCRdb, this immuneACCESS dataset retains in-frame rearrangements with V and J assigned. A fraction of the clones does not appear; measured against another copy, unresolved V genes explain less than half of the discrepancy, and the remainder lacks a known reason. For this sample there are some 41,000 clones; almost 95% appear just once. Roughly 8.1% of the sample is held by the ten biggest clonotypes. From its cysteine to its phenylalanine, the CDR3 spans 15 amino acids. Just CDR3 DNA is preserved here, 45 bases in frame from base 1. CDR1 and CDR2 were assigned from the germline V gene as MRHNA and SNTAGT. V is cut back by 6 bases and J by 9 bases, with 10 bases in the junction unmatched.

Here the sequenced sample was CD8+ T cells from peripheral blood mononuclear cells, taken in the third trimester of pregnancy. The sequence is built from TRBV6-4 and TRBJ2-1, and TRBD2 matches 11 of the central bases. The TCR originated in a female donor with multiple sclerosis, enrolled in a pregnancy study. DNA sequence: TGTGCCAGCAGCGTAGCGGGAGGGGACTCTGGTGAGCAGTTCTTC. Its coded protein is CASSVAGGDSGEQFF.